The TCR beta chain under discussion was sequenced for a study of blood T cells in healthy people across ages. General observations from the study: Significant beta diversity loss was already apparent by age 40, declining roughly linearly. A strong correlation was found between TCR beta diversity and the percentage of naive T cells.

The CDR3 spans 13 residues. V gave up 3 bases and J gave up 10 bases, with 10 bases separating them. This clonotype was recorded a few times. Its target is not known. Primed by a sample-barcoded 5' primer and a J-beta primer mix, a second PCR proceeded for 7 to 11 cycles. Each cDNA molecule carried a tag from a template-switch adaptor that contained 12 random nucleotides. Sequencing yielded, for each sample, at least 3 million paired-end reads carrying CDR3. TCRdb analysed the 5' RACE reads with MiXCR anew, one entry per CDR3 protein. The sample lists some 730,000 distinct CDR3 sequences; approximately 22% were seen once.

Specimen: blood. The clonotype originates from a man between 70 and 80 years old in good health. The chain couples TRBV12-3 or TRBV12-4 to TRBJ1-6; maybe TRBD1 (6 bases). The CDR3 DNA follows: TGTGCCAGCAGTTTTAGGGGGGGCTCACCCCTCCACTTT. Protein product: CASSFRGGSPLHF.